The 16 T cell receptor delta chains presented below share a single source sample, sequenced in a study of DNA immune sequencing with unique molecular identifiers. All 8 TRDV and 4 TRDJ genes were targeted in 32-plex amplification of genomic DNA. Adapter PCR followed 2 to 3 barcoding PCR cycles that attached a 12-nucleotide UMI. TCRdb processed the multiplex PCR reads again with the CATT caller. Of about 2,500 delta-chain clones listed, 8.4% are singletons. Material: gamma-delta T cells enriched from blood buffy coat, or unenriched PBMCs (not recorded which). Every receptor here comes from a human donor in good health.

By share of the sample, this clone is large (0.1 to 1%). The rearrangement uses TRDV2 and TRDJ1; D is uncertain. From germline, CDR1 is GEAIGNYY and CDR2 EKD. This CDR3 contains 14 residues. Between the trimmed V and J ends, which lost 0 bases and 0 bases, there was a span of 7 bases. Here the CDR3 reads CACDTVGNTDKLIF. Written as DNA, the CDR3 is TGTGCCTGTGACACCGTAGGTAACACCGATAAACTCATCTTT.

This clone has more than one count but fewer than ten. The chain couples TRAV29/DV5 to TRDJ1, with 13 nucleotides matching TRDD3. TCRdb records no J gene; here it was assigned by comparing the DNA to germline. The CDR3 is 18 amino acids. J was trimmed by 7 bases and V by 2 bases; bases with no gene match: 17. The germline CDR1 and CDR2 sequences are NSMFDY and ISSIKDK. Here the CDR3 reads CAARQSEYWGIRRAKLIF. The CDR3 DNA follows: TGTGCAGCAAGACAATCGGAGTACTGGGGGATACGAAGGGCTAAACTCATCTTT.

This clone was seen repeatedly, ten times or more. The V and J genes are TRDV2 and TRDJ1; 8 bases agree with TRDD3. In germline, CDR1 is GEAIGNYY, CDR2 EKD. V dropped 1 base and J dropped 2; count of bases not matched to a gene: 5. The CDR3 runs to 15 residues. The CDR3 DNA follows: TGTGCCTGTGACACTCTGGGGGAACTGACCGATAAACTCATCTTT. Translated, it gives CACDTLGELTDKLIF.

As for this clone: A far larger clone is one base from this, pointing to a likely read error. The sample has other DNA sequences that encode this CDR3 too. The chain combines TRDV2 with TRDJ1; 9 bases agree with TRDD3. The CDR3 extends over 20 amino acids. V lost 4 bases to trimming and J lost 0 bases; unmatched junction nucleotides: 20. Looked up from germline, CDR1 is GEAIGNYY and CDR2 is EKD. In DNA, the CDR3 is TGTGCCTGTGATAATCTTGGTACGGGGGGATACCGTACTTACACCGATAAACTCATCTTT. Residues: CACDNLGTGGYRTYTDKLIF.

Worth noting for this clone: This likely came from a read error, as a far larger clone is one base away. The same CDR3 also results from other DNA sequences found in this sample. The chain carries TRDV2 and TRDJ3; D not certain. The CDR3 consists of 19 residues. Germline values: CDR1 GEAIGNYY, CDR2 EKD. The CDR3 is CACDQIKEEPSWDTRQMFF. CDR3 bases: TGTGCATGTGACCAAATCAAGGAGGAGCCCTCCTGGGACACCCGACAGATGTTTTTC.

By proportion, this clone is medium-sized. V is TRDV1 and J is TRDJ1; no clear D. V dropped 1 base and J dropped 9 bases, with 12 bases sitting between them. CDR3 length: 13 amino acids. Germline V lookup: CDR1 TSWWSYY, CDR2 QGS. DNA of the CDR3: TGTGCTCTTGGGGAACGCAGGGCCGAAGAACTCATCTTT. Its protein is CALGERRAEELIF.

Regarding this clone: This sequence may be a read error, since a much larger clone differs from it by one base. Other DNA sequences in this specimen translate into the identical CDR3. The rearrangement uses TRDV1 and TRDJ1; TRDD3 matches 10 bases. TCRdb gives no J gene; it was assigned here by matching the DNA to germline. This CDR3 is 24 amino acids long. J gave up 1 base and V 6 bases, and 32 bases lay outside the gene matches. Germline values: CDR1 TSWWSYY, CDR2 QGS. The CDR3 DNA follows: TGTGCTCTTGGAGCCCCCCCACTTTCCTTCCATACTGGGGGATTTATAGGGGTCACCGATAAACTCATCTTT. This gives the protein CALGAPPLSFHTGGFIGVTDKLIF.

A few counts support this clone. The protein held in TCRdb is that of a much larger clone and does not match this DNA's translation at residue 15, likely because of a read error; the protein shown is translated from the DNA. The J gene is TRDJ3, the V gene TRDV2, with 9 bases that match TRDD3. The CDR3 consists of 20 residues. Per the germline V gene, CDR1 is GEAIGNYY and CDR2 is EKD. The DNA of the CDR3 is TGTGCCTGTGACCCTTTACTGGGGGACAACGCATCTTGGGACAACCGACAGATGTTTTTC. Residues: CACDPLLGDNASWDNRQMFF.

Only a few counts were recorded for this clone. TCRdb lists the protein of a much larger clone for this DNA, which differs at residue 7, so this is likely a read error; the protein given here is translated from the DNA itself. This chain uses TRDV2 with TRDJ1, with D maybe TRDD3 (5 bases). From germline, CDR1 is GEAIGNYY and CDR2 EKD. The ends were cut back, 5 bases at V and 4 bases at J, with 19 bases in the middle. CDR3 size: 15 residues. The CDR3 region has the DNA TGTGCCTGTGCCCAACTGGAGGATAGGGACGATAAACTCATCTTT. Translating it yields CACAQLEDRDDKLIF.

By share, this clone counts as medium-sized (0.01 to 0.1%). The V and J genes are TRDV2 and TRDJ3, with 13 bases matching TRDD3. Germline V gives CDR1 GEAIGNYY, CDR2 EKD. The CDR3 has 20 amino acids. J lost 1 base, V lost 1 base, and 6 bases had no gene match. The CDR3: CACDTILGDTESWDTRQMFF. The DNA for the CDR3 is TGTGCCTGTGACACGATACTGGGGGATACGGAATCCTGGGACACCCGACAGATGTTTTTC.

The chain is built from TRDV1 and TRDJ1; TRDD3 agrees at 8 bases. Germline assignment: CDR1 TSWWSYY and CDR2 QGS. V lost 2 bases to trimming and J lost 6 bases; unmatched junction nucleotides: 14. CDR3 length: 17 amino acids. CDR3 amino acids: CALGESVWVGGSNKLIF. DNA of the CDR3: TGTGCTCTTGGGGAATCGGTATGGGTTGGGGGATCGAATAAACTCATCTTT.

Comments on this clone: The amino acid sequence in TCRdb belongs to a much larger clone and departs from this DNA's translation at residue 11, likely a sequencing read error; the sequence shown is translated from the DNA. This chain links TRDV2 with TRDJ1, with 7 bases matching TRDD3. Trimming removed 0 bases from V and 0 bases from J; junction bases left unmatched: 9. From germline, CDR1 is GEAIGNYY and CDR2 EKD. This CDR3 has 17 amino acids. In DNA, the CDR3 is TGTGCCTGTGACACCCTCGTGTTGGGGGAGTACACCGATAAACTCATCTTT. Translated: CACDTLVLGEYTDKLIF.

The CDR3 here is CAARAQGYWGHRTDKLIF. Written as DNA, the CDR3 is TGTGCAGCAAGGGCCCAGGGGTACTGGGGGCATCGCACCGATAAACTCATCTTT. The chain joins TRAV29/DV5 to TRDJ1, with TRDD3 matching over 8 bases. Matching the DNA to germline supplied the J gene, which TCRdb does not give. Germline CDR1 reads NSMFDY; CDR2 reads ISSIKDK. The trim removed 2 bases at V and 1 base at J, leaving 16 bases unmatched. This CDR3 has 18 residues.

This clone is labeled medium-sized (0.01 to 0.1%). The V gene is TRDV2, the J gene TRDJ1; 10 bases are shared with TRDD3. V gave up 0 bases and J gave up 3 bases; unmatched junction bases: 15. The CDR3 has 19 residues. CDR1 GEAIGNYY and CDR2 EKD come from the germline V gene. This CDR3 reads CACDTVVHGGYRDPDKLIF. The CDR3 bases are TGTGCCTGTGACACCGTCGTGCATGGGGGATACAGAGATCCCGATAAACTCATCTTT.

The table lists this clone with a few counts. The TCRdb protein comes from a much larger clone and disagrees with this DNA's translation at residue 6, likely due to a read error; the protein given here is derived from the DNA. V gene TRDV2 combines with J gene TRDJ3, with 10 bases aligning to TRDD3. Trimming cost V 0 bases and J 2 bases; bases outside gene matches: 3. The CDR3 runs 18 residues. Germline assignment: CDR1 GEAIGNYY and CDR2 EKD. The CDR3 reads CACDTVGGYTWDTRQMFF. CDR3 bases: TGTGCCTGTGACACCGTTGGGGGATACACCTGGGACACCCGACAGATGTTTTTC.

As regards this clone: TCRdb's protein for this DNA is that of a much larger clone and differs from the translation at residue 4, likely a read error; the protein shown is the DNA translation. The V and J genes are TRDV2 and TRDJ1, with TRDD3 identical over 13 bases. Germline loops: CDR1 GEAIGNYY, CDR2 EKD. The trim removed 6 bases at V and 0 bases at J, leaving 12 bases unmatched. The CDR3 has 18 residues. As DNA, the CDR3 is TGTGCCTGTAACCCTATACTGGGGGATACGCGGTACACCGATAAACTCATCTTT. Amino acids: CACNPILGDTRYTDKLIF.